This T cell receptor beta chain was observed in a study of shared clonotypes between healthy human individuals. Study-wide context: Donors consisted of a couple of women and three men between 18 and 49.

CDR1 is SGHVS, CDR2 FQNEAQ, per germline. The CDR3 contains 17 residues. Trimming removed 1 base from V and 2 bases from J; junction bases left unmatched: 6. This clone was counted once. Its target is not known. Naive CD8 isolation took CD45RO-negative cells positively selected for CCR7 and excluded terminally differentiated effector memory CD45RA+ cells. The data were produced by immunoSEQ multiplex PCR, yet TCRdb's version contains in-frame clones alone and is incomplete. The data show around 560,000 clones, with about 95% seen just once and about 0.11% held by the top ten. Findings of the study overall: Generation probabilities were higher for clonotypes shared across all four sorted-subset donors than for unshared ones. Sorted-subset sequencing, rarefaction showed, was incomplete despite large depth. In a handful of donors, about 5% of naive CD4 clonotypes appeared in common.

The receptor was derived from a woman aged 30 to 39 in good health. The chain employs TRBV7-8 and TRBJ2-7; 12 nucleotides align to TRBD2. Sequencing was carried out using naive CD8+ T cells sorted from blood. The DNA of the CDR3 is TGTGCCAGCAGCTTAGAACTAGCGGGAGGATCCACCTACGAGCAGTACTTC. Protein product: CASSLELAGGSTYEQYF.